The T cell receptor (beta chain) under discussion was sequenced for a study of shared clonotypes between healthy human individuals. From germline, CDR1 is MGHRA and CDR2 YSYEKL. With 2 bases removed from V and 2 bases from J, the gap between germline ends came to 10 bases. The CDR3 is 14 amino acids. Profiled with immunoSEQ multiplex PCR; TCRdb holds only in-frame clones, not every one. Among 2 million to 2.5 million clones listed, 85% to 95% were seen once. This clone was recorded only once. This TCR derives from a man between 18 and 35 years old in good health. Some clones in this sample may be carry-over from other donors' samples. This chain links TRBV4-1 with TRBJ2-7, with a possible D match to TRBD1 (6 bases). Sequencing was done on a sample of naive CD4+ T cells from PBMCs. The sample's subset: CD45RA+ positively selected. CDR3 residues: CASSQLQGPYEQYF. The CDR3, as DNA: TGCGCCAGCAGCCAACTACAGGGACCCTACGAGCAGTACTTC.